The rows below give T cell receptor beta chains drawn from one sample of a study of T cell changes during pregnancy in multiple sclerosis. Measured with immunoSEQ multiplex PCR; TCRdb has only the in-frame clones, and not every one. The sample consists of roughly 16,000 clones, approximately 85% of them appearing once. Here the sequenced sample was CD8+ T cells from peripheral blood mononuclear cells, taken after pregnancy. The receptors were gathered from a female donor in good health, enrolled as a control in a pregnancy study. CDR3s include the opening cysteine and the closing phenylalanine or tryptophan. D genes are given only for firm matches. Size tells how often a clone was seen (once, few, many) or the class of an expanded clone, and some rows leave it out.

14	TRBV9	TRBD2	TRBJ2-5	.	TGTGCCAGCAGCCCTTTCGGGGGGCAAGAGACCCAGTACTTC	CASSPFGGQETQYF
15	TRBV5-1	TRBD1	TRBJ2-2	.	TGCGCCAGCAGCCCCCTTCACAGGGGTCACGGGGAGCTGTTTTTT	CASSPLHRGHGELFF
17	TRBV10-2	.	TRBJ1-5	.	TGCGCCAGCAGTGAGTCGGCAGGCCCTGTTTGGAACCAGCCCCAGCATTTT	CASSESAGPVWNQPQHF
15	TRBV9	TRBD2	TRBJ2-3	.	TGTGCCAGCAGCGTTGGGACTAGCTCGGGAGATACGCAGTATTTT	CASSVGTSSGDTQYF
13	TRBV7-9	.	TRBJ2-5	.	TGTGCCAGCAGGCGACAGGGAGGAGAGACCCAGTACTTC	CASRRQGGETQYF
12	TRBV27	TRBD1	TRBJ2-3	.	TGTGCCAGCAGTCGACAGGGGAATACGCAGTATTTT	CASSRQGNTQYF
13	TRBV27	TRBD1	TRBJ1-1	.	TGTGCCAGCTCGCACAGGGGGCCCACTGAAGCTTTCTTT	CASSHRGPTEAFF
12	TRBV7-9	.	TRBJ1-1	.	TGTGCCAGCAGCCCCGGACTTGTGGAAGCTTTCTTT	CASSPGLVEAFF
13	TRBV19	.	TRBJ2-7	.	TGTGCCAGTAGTCCGGGTATCTCCTACGAGCAGTACTTC	CASSPGISYEQYF
15	TRBV7-9	TRBD1	TRBJ1-6	few	TGTGCCAGCAGCTTACCCCAGGGGGCTGAAACACCCCTCCACTTT	CASSLPQGAETPLHF
16	TRBV30	.	TRBJ2-2	.	TGTGCCTGGACCCTCGGTAGACAGGCGGACACCGGGGAGCTGTTTTTT	CAWTLGRQADTGELFF
15	TRBV5-6	TRBD1	TRBJ2-1	.	TGTGCCAGCAGCTGGCCGGGACAGGACGGGAATGAGCAGTTCTTC	CASSWPGQDGNEQFF
14	TRBV30	TRBD2	TRBJ2-5	.	TGTGCCTGGAAGATGGGGGGGGAGAGTGAGACCCAGTACTTC	CAWKMGGESETQYF
15	TRBV2	.	TRBJ1-5	.	TGTGCCAGCAGGTTACAATTAGAAGGGGATCAGCCCCAGCATTTT	CASRLQLEGDQPQHF
12	TRBV5-4	.	TRBJ2-7	.	TGTGCCAGCAGCCCATCGATGGCCGAGCAGTACTTC	CASSPSMAEQYF
14	TRBV2	TRBD2	TRBJ2-7	once	TGTGCCAGCAGGGGAGCGGGAGGTACGGGGGAGCAGTACTTC	CASRGAGGTGEQYF
15	TRBV7-2	.	TRBJ2-7	.	TGTGCCAGCAGCTTTATAAGCGACAGCCCGTACGAGCAGTACTTC	CASSFISDSPYEQYF
14	TRBV28	TRBD2	TRBJ2-7	.	TGTGCCAGCAGCCTAGCGGGAGGCGGCCACGAGCAGTACTTC	CASSLAGGGHEQYF
17	TRBV5-1	TRBD2	TRBJ2-1	.	TGCGCCAGCAGCTTTAGTAGCGGGAGTGGGGTCTACAATGAGCAGTTCTTC	CASSFSSGSGVYNEQFF
14	TRBV14	TRBD1	TRBJ1-4	.	TGTGCCAGCAGCCCACGGGACAGGGTGGCAAAACTGTTTTTT	CASSPRDRVAKLFF
12	TRBV6-5	.	TRBJ2-5	.	TGTGCCACCTGGACAGCCCAAGAGACCCAGTACTTC	CATWTAQETQYF
15	TRBV15	.	TRBJ2-2	.	TGTGCCACCAGCAGAGTGGGGGGTGGTCCAGAAGAGCTGTTTTTT	CATSRVGGGPEELFF
11	TRBV19	.	TRBJ1-2	.	TGTGCCATCCAGAATTCTTATGGCTACACCTTC	CAIQNSYGYTF
13	TRBV28	.	TRBJ2-7	.	TGTGCCAGCAGAACTCGACAGGAGGCCGAGCAGTACTTC	CASRTRQEAEQYF
14	TRBV28	TRBD2	TRBJ2-1	.	TGTGCCAGCGTTCCTAGCGGGAGTTCGGATGAGCAGTTCTTC	CASVPSGSSDEQFF
16	TRBV19	.	TRBJ2-1	.	TGTGCCAGTAGTATCAGGGCGCTAGATCAACGCAATGAGCAGTTCTTC	CASSIRALDQRNEQFF
22	TRBV1	.	TRBJ2-7	.	TGCACCAGCAGCCAAGAAAGCAGTAAGTACAGGGGGCTAGGGGGAGGACACTACGAGCAGTACTTC	CTSSQESSKYRGLGGGHYEQYF
14	TRBV19	.	TRBJ2-7	.	TGTGCCAGTAGCCCGGCGGAGGCCTCCTACGAGCAGTACTTC	CASSPAEASYEQYF
16	TRBV19	TRBD1	TRBJ1-5	.	TGTGCCAGTAGTATCGGGAACCAGGGGGCGTATCAGCCCCAGCATTTT	CASSIGNQGAYQPQHF
17	TRBV6-1	TRBD1	TRBJ1-4	.	TGTGCCAGCAGTGAAGACGGACCGGGACAGGGGATCGAAAAACTGTTTTTT	CASSEDGPGQGIEKLFF
15	TRBV15	.	TRBJ1-3	.	TGTGCCACCAGCAGAGACAGGGGCAGCAGAAACACCATATATTTT	CATSRDRGSRNTIYF
13	TRBV9	.	TRBJ2-7	few	TGTGCCAGCAGCGAGTCTAGCTTCCACGAGCAGTACTTC	CASSESSFHEQYF
18	TRBV18	.	TRBJ2-3	.	TGTGCCAGCTCACCGATGTGGGCGGGGGCATCTAGCACAGATACGCAGTATTTT	CASSPMWAGASSTDTQYF
14	TRBV13	TRBD1	TRBJ2-7	.	TGTGCCAGCAGCTCCCGGACAGGGGGCCGCGAGCAGTACTTC	CASSSRTGGREQYF
15	TRBV28	.	TRBJ1-5	.	TGTGCCAGCGGGGGTGAAGGGGGAAAGGATCAGCCCCAGCATTTT	CASGGEGGKDQPQHF
15	TRBV5-1	TRBD1	TRBJ2-1	.	TGCGCCAGCAGCGTTACAGGGGGCAGCAACAATGAGCAGTTCTTC	CASSVTGGSNNEQFF
12	TRBV19	.	TRBJ1-5	.	TGTGCCAGTAGTTCATTCAATCAGCCCCAGCATTTT	CASSSFNQPQHF
15	TRBV7-8	.	TRBJ1-5	.	TGTGCCAGCAGCTTAGATAGGGGGAGCAATCAGCCCCAGCATTTT	CASSLDRGSNQPQHF
18	TRBV14	.	TRBJ2-1	.	TGTGCCAGCAGCCAAGAACACCTACTAGCCCTGGATTACAATGAGCAGTTCTTC	CASSQEHLLALDYNEQFF
14	TRBV19	.	TRBJ2-7	.	TGTGCCAGTAGCACGAGCGGTTACTCCTACGAGCAGTACTTC	CASSTSGYSYEQYF